Reported below is one TCR beta chain. V lost 4 bases to trimming and J lost 5 bases, with 16 bases between them. The CDR3 sequence is 16 residues long. The V gene's germline CDR1 is SGHRS and CDR2 YFSETQ. These data originate in a study of blood T cell repertoires in COVID-19. In the original analysis: Amplifying reference gene primers gave estimates of nucleated cell counts. Assay: immunoSEQ multiplex PCR; the TCRdb copy retains only in-frame clones and omits some. The V and J calls and the clone size are those of that table, but D and trimming were determined from the DNA. The sample has tens of thousands of clones, more than 80% seen once.

J is TRBJ1-6 and V is TRBV5-1; D is possibly TRBD1 (6 bases). Sequencing was done on a sample of peripheral blood. The sequence was collected from a woman aged 55-75 years with acute or convalescent COVID-19. CDR3 nucleotides: TGCGCCAGCAGCATCCTCCCCGGACAGAATAATTCACCCCTCCACTTT. This codes for CASSILPGQNNSPLHF.